This T cell receptor (beta chain) was observed in a study of regulatory T cells in long-lasting Graves disease. Across the whole study: In persistent Graves' disease, antithyroid drugs had been taken for over 5 years and TSH receptor antibodies stayed positive.

This clonotype was detected a few times. Its antigen is not known. Whole-study results and caveats: Examination was confined to peripheral blood, excluding thyroid tissue.

HTBI primers from iRepertoire and Arm-PCR of CDR3 regions yielded the TCR beta libraries. Each CDR3 protein gets one entry after TCRdb re-called the multiplex PCR reads with MiXCR. Of a few hundred thousand distinct CDR3 sequences in the sample, about 22% were seen once. After removal of 4 bases from V and 7 bases from J, the junction contained 8 bases not matched to a gene. CDR1 LNHDA and CDR2 SQIVND come from the germline V gene (reference sequence). The CDR3 length is 14 residues. The time point was: persistent/refractory GD, antithyroid drugs over 5 years with positive TRAb. The TCR library was prepared using RNA isolated from PBMCs.

The rearrangement joins TRBV19 to TRBJ1-2; 8 nucleotides match TRBD1. Sequencing used peripheral blood mononuclear cells (PBMCs), obtained when the disease was refractory, from a patient treated with antithyroid drugs. The sequence was collected from a female donor with Graves disease. Written as DNA, the CDR3 is TGTGCCAGTAGTACGCCGGACAGGGAAACTGGCTACACCTTC. Protein sequence: CASSTPDRETGYTF.